These 16 T cell receptor beta chains were all obtained from the same sample, sequenced in a study of T-cell reconstitution after alpha-beta-depleted transplantation in children. Library preparation (for TCRbeta) was performed with unique molecular identifiers. Using its own MiXCR run on the PCR reads, TCRdb lists one record per CDR3 protein. The sample has 200,000 to 250,000 distinct CDR3 sequences, more than 20% seen once; the top ten hold about 4.8%. Sequences were derived from PBMCs, mostly from graft donor cells, sampled 360 days after TCRalphabeta/CD19-depleted stem cell transplant. Receptor source: a female patient between 2 and 15 years old who had a stem cell transplant for congenital amegakaryocytic thrombocytopenia, so the T cells may come from the graft donor.

The V gene is TRBV6-2 or TRBV6-3, the J gene TRBJ1-2; D gene uncertain. The V gene's germline CDR1 is MNHEY and CDR2 SVGEGT. This CDR3 region has 14 residues. V was pared by 6 bases and J by 4 bases, with 15 bases between. The CDR3 DNA is TGTGCCAGCAGGTCCGCGAGAGGGCTCTATGGCTACACCTTC. Amino acids: CASRSARGLYGYTF.

This rearrangement joins TRBV11-2 to TRBJ1-4; D possibly corresponds to TRBD1 (6 bases). There are 14 residues in the CDR3. Trimming removed 7 bases from V and 5 bases from J, with 14 bases in between. Germline assignment: CDR1 SGHAT and CDR2 FQNNGV. CDR3 in amino acids: CASTPSRGNEKLFF. As DNA, the CDR3 is TGTGCCAGCACCCCAAGTAGGGGGAATGAAAAACTGTTTTTT.

This clonotype was counted between two and nine times. The chain carries TRBV5-1 and TRBJ1-3; tentative D call: TRBD1 (5 bases). Trimming shortened V by 4 bases and J by 0 bases, and 20 bases separated the two germline ends. CDR1 is SGHRS, CDR2 YFSETQ, per germline. The CDR3 length is 18 residues. DNA of the CDR3: TGCGCCAGCAGCCCGGGACTGGATACCTTTTACTCTGGAAACACCATATATTTT. Encoded protein: CASSPGLDTFYSGNTIYF.

The gene calls are TRBV5-1 and TRBJ1-5; D may be TRBD1 (5 bases). The germline CDR1 and CDR2 sequences are SGHRS and YFSETQ. CDR3 length equals 15 residues. With 4 bases removed from V and 6 bases from J, the gap between germline ends came to 17 bases. The CDR3 nucleotides are TGCGCCAGCAGCCCCGGGGCAGGGACCCCTCAGCCCCAGCATTTT. Translation: CASSPGAGTPQPQHF.

This chain connects TRBV3-1 to TRBJ2-1; D gene unclear. Trimming removed 1 base from V and 7 bases from J, with 8 bases in between. From germline, CDR1 is LGHDT and CDR2 YNNKEL (reference sequence). The CDR3 spans 13 residues. CDR3 in DNA: TGTGCCAGCAGCCAAGTGGTACAGAATGAGCAGTTCTTC. It is translated as CASSQVVQNEQFF.

The chain has TRBV4-1 and TRBJ2-5, with a tentative D call TRBD2 (5 bases). V gave up 4 bases and J gave up 5 bases, with 23 bases separating them. Germline CDR1 is MGHRA and CDR2 is YSYEKL. The CDR3 is 17 residues long. Written as DNA, the CDR3 is TGCGCCAGCAGCCCCCGGGCTGGGCCTAGCATGTCGGAGACCCAGTACTTC. This codes for CASSPRAGPSMSETQYF.

This clonotype was seen only a few times. The CDR3 reads CASRQASGANVLTF. CDR3 nucleotides: TGTGCCAGCAGACAGGCTTCAGGGGCCAACGTCCTGACTTTC. The chain uses TRBV6-1 and TRBJ2-6; D may be TRBD1 (5 bases). This CDR3 has 14 residues. Trimming stripped 6 bases from V and 4 bases from J, with 10 bases between. Germline V lookup: CDR1 MNHNS, CDR2 SASEGT.

This chain uses TRBV20-1 with TRBJ2-5; a possible D gene is TRBD2 (6 bases). Germline loops: CDR1 DFQATT, CDR2 SNEGSKA (reference sequence). V gave up 5 bases and J gave up 6 bases, with 25 bases separating them. The CDR3 has 16 amino acids. The CDR3 loop is CSASPSGSGTLKTQYF. CDR3 nucleotides: TGCAGTGCTTCACCATCAGGCTCGGGGACTCTGAAGACCCAGTACTTC.

The chain couples TRBV6-1 to TRBJ2-5, with 11 bases matching TRBD2. Germline CDR1 MNHNS, CDR2 SASEGT. Trimming took 6 bases from V and 5 from J; bases not matched to a gene: 5. The CDR3 loop spans 14 amino acids. CDR3 DNA: TGTGCCAGCAGACTAGCGGGAGTAGGTGAGACCCAGTACTTC. Translated, it gives CASRLAGVGETQYF.

V usage is TRBV21-1 and J usage is TRBJ2-3; no DNA check was done on the table's D call, TRBD2. TRBV21-1 is a known pseudogene. The length of the CDR3 is 14 residues. CDR3 bases: TGTGCCTCCTTTTGCGGGAGGGCCCCAGATACGCAGTATTTT. Its protein product is CASFCGRAPDTQYF.

This clonotype showed up just a few times. As DNA, the CDR3 is TGCAGCGTTCGCGGGATGGAGGGAGCTAACTATGGCTACACCTTC. It specifies CSVRGMEGANYGYTF. V and J are TRBV29-1 and TRBJ1-2; D is uncertain. This CDR3 has 15 amino acids. CDR1 is SQVTM, CDR2 ANQGSEA, per germline. V lost 5 bases, J lost 0 bases, and 16 bases lay in between.

This clonotype was counted between two and nine times. The J gene is TRBJ1-6, the V gene TRBV7-2; D is uncertain. CDR1 SGHTA and CDR2 FQGNSA come from the germline V gene. The V gene lost 2 bases and the J gene lost 7 bases, with 12 bases spanning the gap. This CDR3 spans 15 amino acids. This chain's CDR3 is CASSLTRGWNSPLHF. As DNA, the CDR3 is TGTGCCAGCAGCTTAACCCGGGGATGGAATTCACCCCTCCACTTT. The variable domain in full, completed from reference TRBV7-2 and TRBJ1-6, reads GAGVSQSPSNKVTEKGKDVELRCDPISGHTALYWYRQSLGQGLEFLIYFQGNSAPDKSGLPSDRFSAERTGGSVSTLTIQRTQQEDSAVYLCASSLTRGWNSPLHFGNGTRLTVT.

The gene calls are TRBV12-5 and TRBJ2-2; D gene ambiguous. V was pared by 1 base and J by 0 bases, with 6 bases between. This CDR3 is 15 amino acids long. The germline V gene has CDR1 LGHNT and CDR2 FRNRAP. Written as DNA, the CDR3 is TGTGCTAGTGGTTTGGGGTCTTCGAACACCGGGGAGCTGTTTTTT. As protein: CASGLGSSNTGELFF.

This clonotype was detected a few times. V and J are TRBV12-3 or TRBV12-4 and TRBJ1-4; D possibly corresponds to TRBD1 (6 bases). Trimming pared 3 bases from V and 5 bases from J, leaving 10 bases between. The CDR3 loop spans 14 amino acids. The CDR3 loop is CASSLRGANEKLFF. CDR3 in DNA: TGTGCCAGCAGTTTGAGGGGGGCGAATGAAAAACTGTTTTTT.

The V gene is TRBV6-5, the J gene TRBJ2-7; 7 bases agree with TRBD1. In germline, CDR1 is MNHEY, CDR2 SVGAGI. The ends lost 0 bases at V and 6 bases at J; junction bases unmatched: 8. This CDR3 is 15 amino acids long. The CDR3 nucleotides are TGTGCCAGCAGTTACTCAAAGGGACAGAACTCCGAGCAGTACTTC. Translated: CASSYSKGQNSEQYF.

This clonotype was detected a few times. The chain carries TRBV12-3 or TRBV12-4 and TRBJ2-7; D gene unclear. Trimming removed 6 bases at V and 3 bases at J, with 12 bases between. The CDR3 is 13 amino acids. CDR3 nucleotides: TGTGCCAGCAGCATAGGTCGTCTCTACGAGCAGTACTTC. It yields the protein CASSIGRLYEQYF.